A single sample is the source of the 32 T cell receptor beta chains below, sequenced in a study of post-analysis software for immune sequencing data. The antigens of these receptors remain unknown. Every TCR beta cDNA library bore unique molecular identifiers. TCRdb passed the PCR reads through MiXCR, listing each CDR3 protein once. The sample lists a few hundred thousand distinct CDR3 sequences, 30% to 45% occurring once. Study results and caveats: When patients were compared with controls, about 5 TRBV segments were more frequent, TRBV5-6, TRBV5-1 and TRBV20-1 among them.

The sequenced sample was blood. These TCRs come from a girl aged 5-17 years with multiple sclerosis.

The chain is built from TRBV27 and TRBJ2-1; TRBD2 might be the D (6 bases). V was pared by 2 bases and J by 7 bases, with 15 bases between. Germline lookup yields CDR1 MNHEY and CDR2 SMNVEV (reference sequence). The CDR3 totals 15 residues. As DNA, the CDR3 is TGTGCCAGCAGTTTAGGTGTCGGGGGTTCGAATGAGCAGTTCTTC. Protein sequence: CASSLGVGGSNEQFF.

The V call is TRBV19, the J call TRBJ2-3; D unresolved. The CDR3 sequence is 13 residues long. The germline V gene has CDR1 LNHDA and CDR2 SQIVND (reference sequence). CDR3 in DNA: TGTGCTCCCTCCGCTACTAGCACAGATACGCAGTATTTT. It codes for CAPSATSTDTQYF.

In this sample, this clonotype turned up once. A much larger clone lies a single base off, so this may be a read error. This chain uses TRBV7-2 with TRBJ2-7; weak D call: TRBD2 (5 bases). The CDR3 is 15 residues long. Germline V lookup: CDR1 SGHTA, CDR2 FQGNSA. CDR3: CASGFSAAGTYEQYF. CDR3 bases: TGTGCCAGCGGCTTTAGCGCCGCAGGCACCTACGAGCAGTACTTC.

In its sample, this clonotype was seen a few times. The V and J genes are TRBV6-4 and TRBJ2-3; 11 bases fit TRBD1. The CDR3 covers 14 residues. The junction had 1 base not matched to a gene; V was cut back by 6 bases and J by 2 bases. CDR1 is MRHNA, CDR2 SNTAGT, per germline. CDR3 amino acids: CASSGQGATDTQYF. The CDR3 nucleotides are TGTGCCAGCAGCGGACAGGGGGCCACAGATACGCAGTATTTT.

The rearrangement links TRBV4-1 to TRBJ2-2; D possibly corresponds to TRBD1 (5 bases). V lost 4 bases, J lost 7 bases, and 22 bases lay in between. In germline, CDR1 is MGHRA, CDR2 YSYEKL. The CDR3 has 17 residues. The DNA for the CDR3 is TGCGCCAGCAGCCTCGATGGGCAGGGCGGCTTTGGCGGGGAGCTGTTTTTT. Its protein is CASSLDGQGGFGGELFF.

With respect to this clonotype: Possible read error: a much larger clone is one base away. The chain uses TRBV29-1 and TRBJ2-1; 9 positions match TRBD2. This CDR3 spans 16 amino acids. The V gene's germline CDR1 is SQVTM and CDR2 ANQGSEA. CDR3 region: CSAEDGQRGVYNEQFF. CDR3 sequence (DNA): TGCAGCGCTGAAGATGGCCAGCGGGGGGTATACAATGAGCAGTTCTTC.

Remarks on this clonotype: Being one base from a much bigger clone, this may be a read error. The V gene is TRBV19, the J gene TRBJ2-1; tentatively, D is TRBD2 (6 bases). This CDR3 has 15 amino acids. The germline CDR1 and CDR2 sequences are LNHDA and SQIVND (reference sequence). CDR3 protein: CTSSIWRALYNEQFF. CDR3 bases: TGTACCAGTAGTATTTGGAGGGCCCTTTACAATGAGCAGTTCTTC.

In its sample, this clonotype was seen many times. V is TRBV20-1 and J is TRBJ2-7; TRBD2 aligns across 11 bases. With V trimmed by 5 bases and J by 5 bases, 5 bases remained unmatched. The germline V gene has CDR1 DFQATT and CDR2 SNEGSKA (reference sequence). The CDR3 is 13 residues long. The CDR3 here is CSASIAGGNEQYF. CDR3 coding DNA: TGCAGTGCTTCAATAGCGGGAGGGAACGAGCAGTACTTC.

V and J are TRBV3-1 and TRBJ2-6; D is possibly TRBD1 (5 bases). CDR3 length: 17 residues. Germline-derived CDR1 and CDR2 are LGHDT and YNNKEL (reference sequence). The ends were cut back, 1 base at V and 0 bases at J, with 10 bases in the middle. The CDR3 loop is CASSQGRQLSGANVLTF. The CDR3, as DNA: TGTGCCAGCAGCCAAGGAAGACAGCTCTCTGGGGCCAACGTCCTGACTTTC. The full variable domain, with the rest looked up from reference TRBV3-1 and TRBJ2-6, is DTAVSQTPKYLVTQMGNDKSIKCEQNLGHDTMYWYKQDSKKFLKIMFSYNNKELIINETVPNRFSPKSPDKAHLNLHINSLELGDSAVYFCASSQGRQLSGANVLTFGAGSRLTVL.

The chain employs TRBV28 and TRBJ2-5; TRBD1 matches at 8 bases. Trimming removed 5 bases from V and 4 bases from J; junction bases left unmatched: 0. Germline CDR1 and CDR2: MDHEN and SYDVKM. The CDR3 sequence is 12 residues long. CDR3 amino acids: CASSGQGETQYF. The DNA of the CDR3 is TGTGCCAGCAGTGGACAGGGAGAGACCCAGTACTTC.

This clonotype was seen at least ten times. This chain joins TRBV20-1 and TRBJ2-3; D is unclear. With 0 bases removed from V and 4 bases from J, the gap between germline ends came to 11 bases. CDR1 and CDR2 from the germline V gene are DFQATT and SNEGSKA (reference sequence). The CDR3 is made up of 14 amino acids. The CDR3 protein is CSARDRRTPDTQYF. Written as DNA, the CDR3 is TGCAGTGCTAGAGATAGACGGACCCCAGATACGCAGTATTTT.

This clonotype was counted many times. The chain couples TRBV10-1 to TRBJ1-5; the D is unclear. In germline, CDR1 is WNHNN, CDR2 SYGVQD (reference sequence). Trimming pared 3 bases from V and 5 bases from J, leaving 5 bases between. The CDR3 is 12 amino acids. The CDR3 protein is CASSEVDQPQHF. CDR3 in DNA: TGCGCCAGCAGTGAAGTCGATCAGCCCCAGCATTTT.

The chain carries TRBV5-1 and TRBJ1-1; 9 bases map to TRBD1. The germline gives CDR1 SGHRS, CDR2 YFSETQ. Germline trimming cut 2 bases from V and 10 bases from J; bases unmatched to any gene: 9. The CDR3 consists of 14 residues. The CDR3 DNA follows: TGCGCCAGCAGCTTATGGGGACAGGGTGCTGGAGCTTTCTTT. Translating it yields CASSLWGQGAGAFF.

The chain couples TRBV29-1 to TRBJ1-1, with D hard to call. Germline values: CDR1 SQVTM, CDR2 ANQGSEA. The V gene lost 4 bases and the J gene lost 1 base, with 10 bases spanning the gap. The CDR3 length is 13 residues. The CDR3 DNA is TGCAGCGTTGGTCCTCTTGGGAACACTGAAGCTTTCTTT. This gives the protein CSVGPLGNTEAFF.

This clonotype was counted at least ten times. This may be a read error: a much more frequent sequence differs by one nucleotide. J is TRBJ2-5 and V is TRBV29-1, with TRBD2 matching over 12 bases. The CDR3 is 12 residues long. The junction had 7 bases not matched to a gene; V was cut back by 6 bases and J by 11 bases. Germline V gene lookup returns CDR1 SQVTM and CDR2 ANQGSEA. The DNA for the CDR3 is TGCAGCGTGACTAGCGGGAGCCTTGAGCAGTACTTC. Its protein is CSVTSGSLEQYF.

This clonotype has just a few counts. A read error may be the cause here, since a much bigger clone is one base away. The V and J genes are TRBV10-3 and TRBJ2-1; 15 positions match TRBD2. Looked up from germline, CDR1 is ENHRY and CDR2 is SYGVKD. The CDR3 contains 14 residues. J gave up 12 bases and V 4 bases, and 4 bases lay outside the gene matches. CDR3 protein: CAISVSGLAGGQFF. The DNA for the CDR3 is TGTGCCATCAGTGTGTCGGGACTAGCGGGGGGGCAGTTCTTC.

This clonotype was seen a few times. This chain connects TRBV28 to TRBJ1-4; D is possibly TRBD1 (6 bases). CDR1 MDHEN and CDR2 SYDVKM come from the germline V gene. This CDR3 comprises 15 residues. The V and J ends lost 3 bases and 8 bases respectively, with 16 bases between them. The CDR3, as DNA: TGTGCCAGCAGTTTCCTTTTACAGGGCGGGGAAAAACTGTTTTTT. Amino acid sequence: CASSFLLQGGEKLFF.

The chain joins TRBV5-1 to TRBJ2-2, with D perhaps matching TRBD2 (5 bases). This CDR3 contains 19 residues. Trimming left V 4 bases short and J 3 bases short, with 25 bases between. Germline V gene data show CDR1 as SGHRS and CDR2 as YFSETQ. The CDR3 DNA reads TGCGCCAGCAGCCGAGTCGGGCTGGAGAGGGAGATATACACCGGGGAGCTGTTTTTT. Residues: CASSRVGLEREIYTGELFF.

For the CDR3, the DNA is TGTGCCAGCAGCCCCAGGGGTGGGGAGGGGACCCAGTACTTC. Translation: CASSPRGGEGTQYF. V and J are TRBV7-3 and TRBJ2-5, with D possibly TRBD2 on 7 matching bases. CDR1 and CDR2 from the germline V gene are SGHTA and FQGTGA. Trimming removed 5 bases at V and 7 bases at J, with 17 bases between. This CDR3 spans 14 amino acids.

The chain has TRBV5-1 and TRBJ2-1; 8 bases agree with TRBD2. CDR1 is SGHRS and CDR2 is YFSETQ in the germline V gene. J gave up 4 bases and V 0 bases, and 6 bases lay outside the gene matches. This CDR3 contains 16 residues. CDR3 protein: CASSLAGTSPYNEQFF. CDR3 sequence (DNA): TGCGCCAGCAGCTTGGCCGGGACTAGTCCTTACAATGAGCAGTTCTTC.

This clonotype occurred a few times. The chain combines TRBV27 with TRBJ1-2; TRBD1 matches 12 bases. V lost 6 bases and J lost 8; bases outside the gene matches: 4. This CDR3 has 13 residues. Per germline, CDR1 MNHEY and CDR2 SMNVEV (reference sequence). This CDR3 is CASRGTGGKGYTF. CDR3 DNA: TGTGCCAGCAGGGGGACAGGGGGCAAAGGCTACACCTTC.

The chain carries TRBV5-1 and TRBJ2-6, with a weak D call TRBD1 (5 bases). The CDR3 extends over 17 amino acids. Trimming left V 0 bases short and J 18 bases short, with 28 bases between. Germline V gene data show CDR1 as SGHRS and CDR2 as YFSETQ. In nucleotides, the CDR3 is TGCGCCAGCAGCTTGGAGCCAGGCGACTTTGGGGCCAACGTCTGGACTTTC. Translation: CASSLEPGDFGANVWTF.

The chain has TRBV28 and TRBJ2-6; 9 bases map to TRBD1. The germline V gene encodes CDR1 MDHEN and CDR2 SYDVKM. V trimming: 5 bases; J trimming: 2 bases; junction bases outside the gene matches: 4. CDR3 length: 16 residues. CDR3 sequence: CASSETGGAGANVLTF. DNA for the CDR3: TGTGCCAGCAGTGAGACAGGGGGTGCTGGGGCCAACGTCCTGACTTTC.

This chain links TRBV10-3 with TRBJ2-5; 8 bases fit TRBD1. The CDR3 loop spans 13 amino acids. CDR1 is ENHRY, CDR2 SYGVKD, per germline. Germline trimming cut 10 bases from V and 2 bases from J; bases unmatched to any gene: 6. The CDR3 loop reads CATTTGGQETQYF. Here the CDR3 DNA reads TGTGCCACCACAACAGGGGGGCAAGAGACCCAGTACTTC.

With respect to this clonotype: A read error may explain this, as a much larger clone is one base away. The CDR3 DNA follows: TGTACCAGCAGCGTAGTCGAGGTACAAGAGACCCAGTACTTC. Amino acid sequence: CTSSVVEVQETQYF. The J gene is TRBJ2-7, the V gene TRBV9; no firm D call. The DNA end is a closer match to TRBJ2-5, so the J assignment may be wrong. The CDR3 has 14 amino acids. The V gene's germline CDR1 is SGDLS and CDR2 YYNGEE.

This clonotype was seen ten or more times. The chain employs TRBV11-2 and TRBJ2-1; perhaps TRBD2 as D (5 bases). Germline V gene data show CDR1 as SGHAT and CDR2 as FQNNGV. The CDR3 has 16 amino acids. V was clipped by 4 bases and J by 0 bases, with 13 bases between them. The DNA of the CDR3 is TGTGCCAGCAGCTCCCGCCGGGATTCCTCCTACAATGAGCAGTTCTTC. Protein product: CASSSRRDSSYNEQFF.

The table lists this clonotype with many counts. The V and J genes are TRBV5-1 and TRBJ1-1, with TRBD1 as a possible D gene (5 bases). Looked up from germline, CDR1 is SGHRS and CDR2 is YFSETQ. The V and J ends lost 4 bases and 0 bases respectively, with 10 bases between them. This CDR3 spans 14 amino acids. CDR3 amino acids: CASSGAGVNTEAFF. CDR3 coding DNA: TGCGCCAGCAGCGGGGCGGGTGTGAACACTGAAGCTTTCTTT.

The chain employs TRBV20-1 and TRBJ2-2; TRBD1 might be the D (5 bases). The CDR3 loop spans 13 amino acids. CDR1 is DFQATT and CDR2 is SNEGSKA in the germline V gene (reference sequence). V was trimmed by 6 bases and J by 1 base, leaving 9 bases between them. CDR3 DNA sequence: TGCAGTGCGACACAGGTGAACACCGGGGAGCTGTTTTTT. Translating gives CSATQVNTGELFF.

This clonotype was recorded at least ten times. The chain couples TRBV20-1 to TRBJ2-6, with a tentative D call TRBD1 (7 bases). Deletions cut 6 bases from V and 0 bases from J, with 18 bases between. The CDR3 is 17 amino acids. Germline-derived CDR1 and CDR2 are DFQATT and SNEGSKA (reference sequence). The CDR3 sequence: CSARGGEGASGANVLTF. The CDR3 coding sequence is TGCAGTGCCAGGGGAGGTGAGGGGGCCTCTGGGGCCAACGTCCTGACTTTC.

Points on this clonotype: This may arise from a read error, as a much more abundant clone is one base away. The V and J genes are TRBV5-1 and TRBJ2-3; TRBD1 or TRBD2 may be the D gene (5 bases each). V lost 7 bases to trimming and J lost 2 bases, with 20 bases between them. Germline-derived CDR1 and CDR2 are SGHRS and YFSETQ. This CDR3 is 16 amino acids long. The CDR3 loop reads CASGSRDGNFTDTQYF. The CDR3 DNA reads TGCGCCAGCGGCTCGAGGGACGGGAACTTCACAGATACGCAGTATTTT.

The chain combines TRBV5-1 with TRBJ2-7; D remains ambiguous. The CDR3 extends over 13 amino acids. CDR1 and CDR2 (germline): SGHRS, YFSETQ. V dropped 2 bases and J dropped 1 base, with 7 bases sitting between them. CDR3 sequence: CASSFAGSYEQYF. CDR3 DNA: TGCGCCAGCAGCTTTGCAGGTTCCTACGAGCAGTACTTC.

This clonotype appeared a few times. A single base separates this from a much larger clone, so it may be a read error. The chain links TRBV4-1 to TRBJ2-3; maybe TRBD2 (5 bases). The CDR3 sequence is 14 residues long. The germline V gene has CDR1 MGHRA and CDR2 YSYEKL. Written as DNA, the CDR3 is TGCGCCAGCAGACGGCCGGGGAGCACAGATGCGCAGTATTTT. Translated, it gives CASRRPGSTDAQYF.